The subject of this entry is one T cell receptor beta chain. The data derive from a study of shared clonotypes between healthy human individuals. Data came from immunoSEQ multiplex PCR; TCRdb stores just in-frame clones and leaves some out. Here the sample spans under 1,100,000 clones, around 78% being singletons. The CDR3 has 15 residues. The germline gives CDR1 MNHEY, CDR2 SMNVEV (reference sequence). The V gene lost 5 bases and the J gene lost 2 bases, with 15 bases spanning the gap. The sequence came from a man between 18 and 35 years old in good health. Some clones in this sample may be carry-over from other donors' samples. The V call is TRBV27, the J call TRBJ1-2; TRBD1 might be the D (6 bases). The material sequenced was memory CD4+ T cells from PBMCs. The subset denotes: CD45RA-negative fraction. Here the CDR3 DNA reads TGTGCCAGCAGTCCAAACCGGGACACCAACTATGGCTACACCTTC. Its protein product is CASSPNRDTNYGYTF.